Below are 30 T cell receptor beta chains sequenced from a single sample in a study of T cells in Graves' hyperthyroidism and ophthalmopathy. It was RNA transcripts that yielded the amplified TCR beta CDR3 regions. Researchers ran a first-round RT-PCR on the TCR CDR3 using the HTBI primer set. In TCRdb, the multiplex PCR reads were re-called with MiXCR into one record per CDR3 protein. The repertoire consists of 550,000 to 700,000 distinct CDR3 sequences, with 35% to 55% occurring once and the leading ten covering around a fifth. The material sequenced was peripheral blood or thyroid tissue (not recorded which). These receptors were collected from an adult woman with Graves' disease, either hyperthyroidism or ophthalmopathy (not recorded which).

This clonotype was seen only once. The chain couples TRBV29-1 to TRBJ1-1; D call uncertain. V dropped 4 bases and J dropped 3 bases, with 9 bases sitting between them. CDR3 length equals 12 residues. Germline V gene lookup returns CDR1 SQVTM and CDR2 ANQGSEA. The DNA for the CDR3 is TGCAGCGTTGGAGTTGACGACACTGAAGCTTTCTTT. The encoded protein is CSVGVDDTEAFF.

This chain's CDR3 is CASNLPGWSPLHF. CDR3 in DNA: TGTGCCAGCAACCTCCCCGGTTGGTCACCCCTCCACTTT. The chain links TRBV7-2 to TRBJ1-6; D unclear. This CDR3 contains 13 residues. V was cut by 7 bases and J by 10 bases, with 14 bases left in between. Looked up from germline, CDR1 is SGHTA and CDR2 is FQGNSA.

The chain has TRBV7-9 and TRBJ1-1; a possible D gene is TRBD1 (5 bases). CDR1 is SEHNR and CDR2 is FQNEAQ in the germline V gene (reference sequence). V lost 5 bases to trimming and J lost 5 bases, with 15 bases between them. The CDR3 covers 14 residues. The CDR3 bases are TGTGCCAGCAGCCCCTTCCAGGAGGGGACTGAAGCTTTCTTT. As protein: CASSPFQEGTEAFF.

The V gene is TRBV15, the J gene TRBJ2-3; 8 bases align to TRBD2. After removal of 0 bases from V and 4 bases from J, the junction contained 6 bases not matched to a gene. Germline assignment: CDR1 LNHNV and CDR2 YYDKDF (reference sequence). This CDR3 has 16 residues. The CDR3 DNA sequence: TGTGCCACCAGCAGAGATCTAGCGGGCAGGGCAGATACGCAGTATTTT. Translating it yields CATSRDLAGRADTQYF. The variable domain in full, completed from reference TRBV15 and TRBJ2-3, reads DAMVIQNPRYQVTQFGKPVTLSCSQTLNHNVMYWYQQKSSQAPKLLFHYYDKDFNNEADTPDNFQSRRPNTSFCFLDIRSPGLGDTAMYLCATSRDLAGRADTQYFGPGTRLTVL.

The chain combines TRBV6-1 with TRBJ1-4, with D uncertain. V lost 9 bases and J lost 4, with 18 bases in between. Germline V gene sequence: CDR1 MNHNS, CDR2 SASEGT. The CDR3 consists of 15 residues. The CDR3, as DNA: TGTGCCAGTCTAGCGGGAGGGCCGCTTAATGAAAAACTGTTTTTT. It encodes CASLAGGPLNEKLFF.

The chain carries TRBV19 and TRBJ1-1, with 8 bases lining up with TRBD1. Germline V lookup: CDR1 LNHDA, CDR2 SQIVND (reference sequence). V trimming: 7 bases; J trimming: 4 bases; junction bases outside the gene matches: 5. This CDR3 is built from 13 residues. CDR3 amino acids: CASNDRGSTEAFF. DNA for the CDR3: TGTGCCAGTAATGACAGGGGAAGCACTGAAGCTTTCTTT.

There are many counts of this clonotype. This chain connects TRBV4-1 to TRBJ1-4, with D unclear. The germline gives CDR1 MGHRA, CDR2 YSYEKL. The germline V and J ends were trimmed by 3 bases and 8 bases, with 7 bases remaining between them. The CDR3 is made up of 12 amino acids. This CDR3 reads CASSHRNEKLFF. CDR3 in DNA: TGCGCCAGCAGCCACCGTAACGAAAAACTGTTTTTT.

The CDR3 loop reads CSVDRGYEQYF. For the CDR3, the DNA is TGCAGCGTTGATCGGGGTTACGAGCAGTACTTC. The V and J genes are TRBV29-1 and TRBJ2-7, with D tentatively TRBD2 (5 bases). The CDR3 is made up of 11 amino acids. Trimming pared 3 bases from V and 4 bases from J, leaving 7 bases between. Germline V CDR1 and CDR2: SQVTM, ANQGSEA.

This rearrangement joins TRBV29-1 to TRBJ2-2; 7 bases are a match to TRBD2. The length of the CDR3 is 13 residues. Germline lookup yields CDR1 SQVTM and CDR2 ANQGSEA. CDR3 sequence (DNA): TGCAGTGCGACCACTAGCGCCGCCGGGGAGCTGTTTTTT. Its translation: CSATTSAAGELFF.

The gene calls are TRBV10-3 and TRBJ2-5; D possibly corresponds to TRBD2 (6 bases). V was cut by 0 bases and J by 5 bases, with 19 bases left in between. The CDR3 is 17 amino acids. Germline-derived CDR1 and CDR2 are ENHRY and SYGVKD. CDR3 nucleotides: TGTGCCATCAGTGAGTCGTTATTGGAGGGGATGATGGAGACCCAGTACTTC. Residues: CAISESLLEGMMETQYF.

This chain uses TRBV10-3 with TRBJ1-2, with 7 bases matching TRBD1. The CDR3 has 20 residues. V was pared by 2 bases and J by 3 bases, with 21 bases of the junction left unmatched. Germline V gene lookup returns CDR1 ENHRY and CDR2 SYGVKD. The CDR3: CAISETPPGQTSLFHYGYTF. The DNA for the CDR3 is TGTGCCATCAGTGAGACACCTCCGGGACAGACCTCACTCTTTCACTATGGCTACACCTTC.

Details on this clonotype: This may be a read error, as it is one base from a much larger clone. This chain connects TRBV6-6 to TRBJ2-6; no firm D call. This CDR3 spans 15 amino acids. The V gene's germline CDR1 is MNHNY and CDR2 SVGAGI (reference sequence). Written as DNA, the CDR3 is TGTGCCATCAGTGTCAAGGACTCTGGGGCCAACGTCCTGACTTTC. This encodes CAISVKDSGANVLTF.

The chain uses TRBV29-1 and TRBJ1-1; D remains ambiguous. CDR1 and CDR2 (germline): SQVTM, ANQGSEA. The CDR3 runs 10 residues. V was pared by 8 bases and J by 2 bases, with 6 bases between. The CDR3 DNA is TGCAGCTTACTAAACACTGAAGCTTTCTTT. It encodes CSLLNTEAFF. The full variable domain, completed using reference TRBV29-1 and TRBJ1-1, is SAVISQKPSRDICQRGTSLTIQCQVDSQVTMMFWYRQQPGQSLTLIATANQGSEATYESGFVIDKFPISRPNLTFSTLTVSNMSPEDSSIYLCSLLNTEAFFGQGTRLTVV.

The gene calls are TRBV10-2 and TRBJ2-5; D is undetermined. CDR1 is WSHSY, CDR2 SAAADI, per germline. This CDR3 spans 14 amino acids. Trimming left V 1 base short and J 11 bases short, with 17 bases between. CDR3 bases: TGCGCCAGCAGTGAGTTGGACGGACGTGTGGAGCAGTACTTC. It specifies CASSELDGRVEQYF.

The J gene is TRBJ2-2, the V gene TRBV28; TRBD1 matches 9 bases. The ends lost 6 bases at V and 4 bases at J; junction bases unmatched: 15. The CDR3 spans 18 residues. CDR1 and CDR2 (germline): MDHEN, SYDVKM. As DNA, the CDR3 is TGTGCCAGCAGCCATGTGACCGGGACAGGGAAGCGCACCGGGGAGCTGTTTTTT. It encodes CASSHVTGTGKRTGELFF.

About this clonotype itself: One end of the junction varies from germline; a read error may be responsible. The chain uses TRBV10-2 and TRBJ1-5; no clear D. Germline V lookup: CDR1 WSHSY, CDR2 SAAADI. The CDR3 loop spans 13 amino acids. CDR3 in amino acids: CTSRRAGDQPQHF. DNA of the CDR3: TGCACCAGCCGCCGAGCAGGCGATCAGCCCCAGCATTTT.

This clonotype was seen repeatedly, ten times or more. The V call is TRBV7-9, the J call TRBJ1-1; TRBD1 is a possible D gene (6 bases). The CDR3 is 15 amino acids. Germline V gene sequence: CDR1 SEHNR, CDR2 FQNEAQ (reference sequence). The V end was cut by 0 bases, the J end by 11 bases, with 19 bases between. The CDR3 is CASSLARGFFLGAFF. The CDR3, as DNA: TGTGCCAGCAGCTTAGCCAGGGGCTTTTTTCTGGGGGCTTTCTTT.

This clonotype was counted many times. The chain joins TRBV7-2 to TRBJ2-7; 9 bases match TRBD2. The CDR3 has 15 residues. The J segment lost 7 bases and the V segment lost 6 bases, leaving 13 bases of the junction unmatched. The germline V gene has CDR1 SGHTA and CDR2 FQGNSA. The CDR3 is CASRGSVAGVGEQYF. As DNA, the CDR3 is TGTGCCAGCAGGGGAAGCGTAGCGGGAGTTGGAGAGCAGTACTTC.

The sample holds many counts of this clonotype. The J gene is TRBJ1-2, the V gene TRBV4-1, with TRBD1 matching 8 bases. Unmatched junction bases numbered 12, after V lost 3 bases and J lost 6 bases. Germline CDR1 is MGHRA and CDR2 is YSYEKL. The CDR3 has 16 residues. The CDR3 here is CASSQRGQDDVNGYTF. CDR3 sequence (DNA): TGCGCCAGCAGCCAGAGGGGACAGGATGATGTTAATGGCTACACCTTC.

The rearrangement links TRBV20-1 to TRBJ2-5, with 12 bases fitting TRBD2. The CDR3 sequence is 16 residues long. Germline CDR1 and CDR2: DFQATT and SNEGSKA (reference sequence). J lost 5 bases, V lost 6 bases, and 13 bases had no gene match. CDR3 bases: TGCAGTGCCTCTAGCGGGAGGGCCGATTTGGTGGAGACCCAGTACTTC. As protein: CSASSGRADLVETQYF.

The table lists this clonotype with many counts. The V gene is TRBV5-1, the J gene TRBJ2-7; D is unresolved. Germline CDR1 and CDR2: SGHRS and YFSETQ. The CDR3 covers 12 residues. V lost 1 base, J lost 7 bases, and 9 bases lay in between. In DNA, the CDR3 is TGCGCCAGCAGCTTGTTTCTGGGAGAGCAGTACTTC. Protein: CASSLFLGEQYF.

About this clonotype: This is likely a read error, given that the CDR3 carries no conserved phenylalanine or tryptophan at its end. The chain combines TRBV2 with TRBJ1-1; D perhaps matches TRBD1 (6 bases). This CDR3 comprises 13 residues. CDR1 SNHLY and CDR2 FYNNEI come from the germline V gene. CDR3 region: CAASGGPGAEAFS. The CDR3 coding sequence is TGTGCAGCCTCGGGGGGGCCAGGGGCTGAAGCTTTCTCT.

In this sample, this clonotype turned up many times. The chain recombines TRBV5-1 with TRBJ2-7, with D hard to call. V was cut by 2 bases and J by 3 bases, with 15 bases left in between. There are 15 residues in the CDR3. Germline CDR1 and CDR2: SGHRS and YFSETQ. CDR3 bases: TGCGCCAGCAGCTTTAATACCCCAACAGACTACGAGCAGTACTTC. Translating it yields CASSFNTPTDYEQYF.

This clonotype was seen at least ten times. The chain recombines TRBV20-1 with TRBJ2-2; maybe TRBD1 (6 bases). Germline CDR1 and CDR2: DFQATT and SNEGSKA (reference sequence). V was cut by 6 bases and J by 8 bases, with 13 bases left in between. This CDR3 region has 12 residues. CDR3: CSAPGVSGELFF. For the CDR3, the DNA is TGCAGTGCCCCAGGGGTCTCAGGGGAGCTGTTTTTT.

The rearrangement links TRBV20-1 to TRBJ1-2; tentatively, D is TRBD1 (6 bases). In germline, CDR1 is DFQATT, CDR2 SNEGSKA (reference sequence). The CDR3 length is 16 residues. V shed 0 bases and J shed 3 bases, with 17 bases lying between them. CDR3 DNA sequence: TGCAGTGCTAGAGACTCCCGACAGGCGGGCGACTATGGCTACACCTTC. Translated, it gives CSARDSRQAGDYGYTF.

Many counts were recorded for this clonotype. V and J are TRBV11-2 and TRBJ1-6; no clear D gene. Trimming removed 1 base from V and 4 bases from J, with 11 bases in between. This CDR3 has 16 residues. Germline loops: CDR1 SGHAT, CDR2 FQNNGV. In nucleotides, the CDR3 is TGTGCCAGCAGCTTAGGAGCGACGGAGTATAATTCACCCCTCCACTTT. Encoded protein: CASSLGATEYNSPLHF.

V is TRBV7-9 and J is TRBJ2-5; D uncertain. Germline V gene lookup returns CDR1 SEHNR and CDR2 FQNEAQ (reference sequence). V dropped 0 bases and J dropped 4 bases, with 9 bases sitting between them. The CDR3 runs 14 residues. The CDR3 DNA follows: TGTGCCAGCAGCTTAGCGAACCCTCGAGAGACCCAGTACTTC. Protein: CASSLANPRETQYF.

Ten or more counts support this clonotype. The rearrangement uses TRBV19 and TRBJ2-7, with 7 nucleotides matching TRBD1. Germline loops: CDR1 LNHDA, CDR2 SQIVND (reference sequence). The V segment lost 6 bases and the J segment 2 bases; nucleotides outside the gene matches: 13. The CDR3 is made up of 16 amino acids. The CDR3 bases are TGTGCCAGTAGGAGTTACAGGGGTCCCAAACCCTACGAGCAGTACTTC. Its translation is CASRSYRGPKPYEQYF. The complete variable domain, with remaining parts taken from reference TRBV19 and TRBJ2-7, reads DGGITQSPKYLFRKEGQNVTLSCEQNLNHDAMYWYRQDPGQGLRLIYYSQIVNDFQKGDIAEGYSVSREKKESFPLTVTSAQKNPTAFYLCASRSYRGPKPYEQYFGPGTRLTVT.

This clonotype was seen ten or more times. This rearrangement joins TRBV7-2 to TRBJ2-7; 12 positions agree with TRBD2. J lost 1 base, V lost 5 bases, and 9 bases had no gene match. The length of the CDR3 is 17 residues. CDR1 and CDR2 (germline): SGHTA, FQGNSA. In DNA, the CDR3 is TGTGCCAGCAGCCCGGGGGGACTAGCGGGTCCATCCTACGAGCAGTACTTC. Translation gives CASSPGGLAGPSYEQYF.

This clonotype was recorded many times. The J gene is TRBJ2-5, the V gene TRBV6-1; TRBD1 might be the D (6 bases). The CDR3 totals 16 residues. The germline V gene has CDR1 MNHNS and CDR2 SASEGT. V lost 6 bases, J lost 1 base, and 18 bases lay in between. This chain's CDR3 is CASSLIDGQSQETQYF. The CDR3 DNA is TGTGCCAGCAGCCTGATAGACGGACAGTCCCAAGAGACCCAGTACTTC.